This TCR beta chain is from a study of CD8 T cells in acute hepatitis C reinfection. Germline CDR1 and CDR2: SGHDT and YYEEEE. V was pared by 0 bases and J by 3 bases, with 4 bases between. The CDR3 has 12 residues. Study results and caveats: Only TCRbeta was bulk sequenced, so alphabeta pairing of public clonotypes remains unknown. Exact CDR3 sharing with other epitopes was rare, possibly method-limited.

Clones were sequenced by immunoSEQ multiplex PCR, and TCRdb holds only the in-frame ones, with some missing. The repertoire includes 30,000 to 45,000 clones, approximately 85% of them detected once, and roughly 9.8% sits in the top ten. Regarding time point: naive CD8 control sorted from an acute-time-point sample. Details on this clone: Its antigen remains unidentified.

The clonotype comes from a woman aged 18-30 years who spontaneously cleared hepatitis C infection. The V call is TRBV5-6, the J call TRBJ2-7; D unclear. What was sequenced was naive CD8+ T cells from PBMCs. This chain's CDR3 is CASSLDLYEQYF. The CDR3 bases are TGTGCCAGCAGCTTGGACCTCTACGAGCAGTACTTC.